This T cell receptor beta chain was captured by sequencing in a study of graft-versus-host responses after intestinal transplantation listed by TCRdb under 2021. Notes on the research overall: Recipients received multivisceral, liver-intestinal, or isolated intestinal transplants. Anti-thymocyte globulin induction was given to all recipients, followed by maintenance tacrolimus and steroids for approximately three years. After intestinal transplantation, graft-versus-host and host-versus-graft alloreactive T cell clones in the graft, circulation and bone marrow were tracked using bulk TCR-beta CDR3 sequencing. Alloreactive clones were identified by sequencing pre-transplant mixed lymphocyte reaction products and comparing them with unstimulated pre-transplant donor and recipient T cells. The cohort enrolled fewer than 25 intestinal transplant recipients including one retransplant, and 3 patients lacking pretransplant specimens were excluded. A peak of at least 4% donor T cells among recipient peripheral blood mononuclear cells was the definition used for donor T cell macrochimerism. Instead of going to the commercial service, samples from a few later patients were sequenced in-house on an Illumina MiSeq and processed with MiXCR.

With regard to this clone: No antigen is known for it. The record has no base qualities; no much larger clone is one base away.

Library construction relied on the immunoSEQ multiplex PCR assay. For most patients, genomic DNA was isolated with the Qiagen DNeasy Blood and Tissue Kit and shipped frozen to Adaptive Biotechnologies for TCR sequencing. For most patients, genomic DNA was subjected to high-throughput TCR-beta CDR3 sequencing by Adaptive Biotechnologies. In the original analysis: TCR sequencing data for more than 15 patients were retrieved from Adaptive's ImmunoSEQ software; three other patients were processed with MiXCR and VDJtools. CD4 versus CD8 sorting errors were corrected by removing sequences found in both subsets at a frequency ratio below 5:1. CDR3 nucleotide sequences shared between donor and recipient were removed because their origin could not be assigned. To count as alloreactive, a clone needed at least 2-fold expansion over unstimulated cells and a minimum CFSE-low frequency of 0.002% (template counts) or 0.001% (read counts). A clone was considered mappable if detected in the sequenced pre-transplant spleen, lymph node, or MLR CFSE-low populations of the donor or recipient. Cumulative frequency of alloreactive clones was calculated as a percentage of all sequences weighted by copy number. TCRdb stores this immuneACCESS table with in-frame sequences only. Part of the clones is absent; in the studies checked, under half of the shortfall reflects unresolved V genes, and no reason is known for the rest. V and J calls and clone size are copied from that table; D and trimming were computed from the DNA. This sample holds about 36,000 clones; approximately 94% were observed only once. Over 0.2% of the sample goes to the ten largest clones.

The time point label, as the study defines it: cells obtained before transplantation from donor or recipient. CD3+CD4+ and CD3+CD8+ populations were FACS-sorted from unstimulated pre-transplant donor and recipient cells taken from spleen or lymph nodes. From a lookup of the germline V gene, CDR1 and CDR2 are MDHEN and SYDVKM. V drops 6 bases and J drops 3 bases, leaving 8 bases in between. There are 12 amino acids in the CDR3, from cysteine to phenylalanine inclusive. The DNA shown is the 36-base CDR3, in frame from base 1. The study at large found these results: The conclusions were limited by the relatively low number and heterogeneity of the intestinal transplant patients. Early after transplant, declines in HvG clones were associated with peak levels of circulating GvH clones. GvH clones were detected in recipient bone marrow, and some appeared earlier in ileal mucosa or blood, consistent with an intestinal mucosal origin. High GvH to HvG T cell clonal ratios were observed in the allografts of patients with donor T cell macrochimerism.

The V and J segments used are TRBV28 and TRBJ1-1, with no reliable assignment of the D segment. This specimen consisted of unstimulated CD4+ T cells sorted from spleen or lymph node cells, obtained before transplant. The origin of this receptor is a human donor who was the organ donor for an intestinal transplant. The DNA sequence reads TGTGCCAGCAGAGACTACGACACTGAAGCTTTCTTT. Translated, it gives CASRDYDTEAFF.